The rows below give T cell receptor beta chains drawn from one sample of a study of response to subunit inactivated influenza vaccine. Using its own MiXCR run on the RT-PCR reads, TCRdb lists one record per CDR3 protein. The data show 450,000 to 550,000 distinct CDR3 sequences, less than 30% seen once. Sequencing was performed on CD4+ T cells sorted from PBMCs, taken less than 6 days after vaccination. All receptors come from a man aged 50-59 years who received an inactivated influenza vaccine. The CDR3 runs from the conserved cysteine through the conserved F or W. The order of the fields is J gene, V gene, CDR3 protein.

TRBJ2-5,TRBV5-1,CASSLAGPPETQYF
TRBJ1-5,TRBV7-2,CASSLEGQISNQPQHF
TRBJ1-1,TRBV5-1,CASSLTGGRTEAFF
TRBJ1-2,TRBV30,CAWSRTGAYYGYTF
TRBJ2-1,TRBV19,CASSIASGAYNEQFF
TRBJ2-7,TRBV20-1,CSASSPALISYEQYF
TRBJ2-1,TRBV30,CAWSPGLAGMKEQFF
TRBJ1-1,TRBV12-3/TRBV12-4,CASSPGWTPSADTEAFF
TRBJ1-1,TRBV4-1,CASSQGQGWSRPEAFF
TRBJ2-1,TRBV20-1,CSAGVAGLSSSYNEQFF
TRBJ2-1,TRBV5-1,CASSLGPVGYNEQFF
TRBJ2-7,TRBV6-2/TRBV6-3,CASSYGLVGYEQYF
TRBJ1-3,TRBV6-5,CASSYRLGSGNTIYF
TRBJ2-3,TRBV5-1,CASSYLTGLVTDTQYF
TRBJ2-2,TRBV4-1,CASSQGQENTGELFF
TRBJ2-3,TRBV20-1,CSASPSAGSTDTQYF
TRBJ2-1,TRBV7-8,CASSLSQWGNEQFF
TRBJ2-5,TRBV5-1,CASSLTGETQYF
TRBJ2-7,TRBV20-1,CSARVRGGYEQYF
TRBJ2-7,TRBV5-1,CASSLTDKFSYEQYF
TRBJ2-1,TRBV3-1,CASSQLDEQFF
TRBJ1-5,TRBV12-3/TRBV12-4,CASTTASRNQPQHF
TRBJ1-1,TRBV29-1,CSVKLTGGRTEAFF
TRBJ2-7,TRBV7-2,CASSLAGLRNFYEQYF
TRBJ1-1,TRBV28,CASSNPLKMNTEAFF
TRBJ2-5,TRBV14,CASSQGFQETQYF
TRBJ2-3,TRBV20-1,CSARDPNTQYF
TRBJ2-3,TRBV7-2,CASSLAVLGGTDTQYF
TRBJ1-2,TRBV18,CASSPYSEYGYTF
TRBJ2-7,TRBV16,CACSHGTEVTYEQYF
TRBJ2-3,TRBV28,CASSYSGLADTDTQYF
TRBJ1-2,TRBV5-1,CASSLGLDYGYTF
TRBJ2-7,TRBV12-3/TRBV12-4,CASRAANYEQYF
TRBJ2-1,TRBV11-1,CASSLGQANEQFF
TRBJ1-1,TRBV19,CASSIGTTRLNTEAFF
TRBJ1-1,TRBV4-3,CASSQLWNTEAFF
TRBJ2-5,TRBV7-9,CASSLTGLAGGPETQYF
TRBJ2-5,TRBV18,CATEGPQETQYF
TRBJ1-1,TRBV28,CASKIQGGAEAFF
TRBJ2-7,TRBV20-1,CSAPAGASLYEQYF
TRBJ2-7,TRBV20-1,CSAPRGVAYEQYF
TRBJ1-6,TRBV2,CASMTDLSPLHF
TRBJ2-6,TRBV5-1,CASSLAGAPRLTF
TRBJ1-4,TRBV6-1,CASSQGAGAREKLFF
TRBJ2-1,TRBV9,CASSVAGMSSYNEQFF